This T cell receptor beta chain was documented in a study of T cells after yellow fever vaccination. Regarding the study as a whole: Peaking on day 5 versus 15, the secondary response was faster but weaker. Post-booster repertoires contained most primary-vaccination clones again (about 95% CD4, around 88% CD8). Highly abundant clonotypes carried over from the bulk population could end up in FACS-sorted repertoires as contaminants.

V lost 3 bases and J 5 bases, leaving 13 bases between the germline ends. CDR3 length equals 14 residues. Germline CDR1 SGHAT, CDR2 FQNNGV. The TCR cDNA carried a universal primer site and UMIs from 5'RACE template switching. In TCRdb, the 5' RACE reads were re-called with MiXCR into one record per CDR3 protein. The sample lists around 230,000 distinct CDR3 sequences; roughly 6.3% were seen once. Ten or more counts support this clonotype. Its antigen is currently unknown. The sequenced sample was CD4+ T cells sorted from PBMCs, obtained on the day of the yellow fever booster vaccination. The chain uses TRBV11-2 and TRBJ2-5; D not certain. The sequence was obtained from a man aged 25 to 40 who received the YFV17D yellow fever vaccine. The CDR3 region has the DNA TGTGCCAGCAGCTTTGAGGTTGGGTGGGAGACCCAGTACTTC. It specifies CASSFEVGWETQYF.